This T cell receptor beta chain was retrieved from a study of CD8+CD57+ T cells in acquired aplastic anemia. Study as a whole: Sorted CD4+ and CD8+ cells yielded about 3.1 ug of DNA on average.

In this sample, this clonotype turned up once. Its antigen is not identified. Study conclusions and caveats: Significance was not reached for CD8+ Simpson's diversity between patients and controls.

It was patients with CD8+CD57+ cell expansion by flow cytometry who were chosen for sequencing. With no exception, the patients had severe acquired aplastic anemia. Each patient gave a blood sample that was collected before any therapy had been received. Germline CDR1 MRHNA, CDR2 SNTAGT. V shed 4 bases, J shed 4 bases, and the junction held 6 bases outside the gene matches. This CDR3 is built from 14 residues. TCR beta VDJ and CDR3 were profiled, and genomic DNA was the template. MiXCR, run by TCRdb on the reads, gives a single entry per CDR3 protein. The table lists roughly 98,000 distinct CDR3 sequences, about 67% of them singletons.

The chain recombines TRBV6-4 with TRBJ1-1; 7 bases agree with TRBD1. The clonotype was recovered from a human donor with aplastic anemia. Sequencing used sorted CD4+, CD8+, or CD8+CD57+ T cells (not recorded which) from PBMCs. The CDR3 coding sequence is TGTGCCAGCAGTGCTTCAGGGGGGAGCACTGAAGCTTTCTTT. This codes for CASSASGGSTEAFF.